The 5 T cell receptor beta chains below were found in one sample sequenced in a study of patients and donors after allogeneic stem cell transplantation. In TCRdb, the RT-PCR reads were re-called with MiXCR into one record per CDR3 protein. The repertoire holds more than 150,000 distinct CDR3 sequences, with about 24% as singletons. Input material: blood, either unsorted or a sorted T cell fraction (not recorded which). The receptor source for this set is a human donor who was either an allogeneic HSCT recipient or a stem cell or donor lymphocyte infusion donor (not recorded which). It is not recorded whose cells these are; they may come from a transplant donor.

This clonotype occurred a few times. The chain recombines TRBV29-1 with TRBJ1-1; no clear D gene. Germline V gene data show CDR1 as SQVTM and CDR2 as ANQGSEA. The ends were cut back, 6 bases at V and 2 bases at J, with 10 bases in the middle. This CDR3 is built from 12 residues. CDR3 coding DNA: TGCAGCGTCGAATCGGCCAACACTGAAGCTTTCTTT. This sequence encodes CSVESANTEAFF.

For this clonotype: Relative to the germline gene, one junction end is altered; a read error may explain this. The genes are TRBV10-2 and TRBJ2-7, with D uncertain. Germline values: CDR1 WSHSY, CDR2 SAAADI. The CDR3 extends over 15 amino acids. CDR3 region: CAGSELRSQVYEQYF. For the CDR3, the DNA is TGCGCCGGCAGTGAGTTAAGGTCGCAGGTCTACGAGCAGTACTTC.

This clonotype was seen a few times. The V and J genes are TRBV19 and TRBJ1-1, with 7 bases matching TRBD1. The length of the CDR3 is 13 residues. CDR1 is LNHDA and CDR2 is SQIVND in the germline V gene (reference sequence). V lost 10 bases, J lost 0 bases, and 5 bases stayed unmatched. In DNA form, the CDR3 reads TGTGCCACTCAACAGGGGATGAACACTGAAGCTTTCTTT. This encodes CATQQGMNTEAFF.

The chain joins TRBV7-2 to TRBJ2-3, with 8 bases lining up with TRBD2. Germline-derived CDR1 and CDR2 are SGHTA and FQGNSA. The CDR3 consists of 16 residues. Unmatched junction bases numbered 9, after V lost 7 bases and J lost 0 bases. CDR3 DNA: TGTGCCAGCACCGCGGGACTAGGGAGAAGCACAGATACGCAGTATTTT. It encodes CASTAGLGRSTDTQYF.

This clonotype occurred a few times. CDR3 in DNA: TGTGCCAGCAGCTGGGTACTCACCGGGGAGCTGTTTTTT. Translating gives CASSWVLTGELFF. J is TRBJ2-2 and V is TRBV5-6; the D is unclear. Trimming removed 3 bases at V and 4 bases at J, with 7 bases between. The germline V gene has CDR1 SGHDT and CDR2 YYEEEE. The CDR3 is 13 amino acids.